The 20 T cell receptor beta chains below all came from one sample that was sequenced in a study of CD8+ T cells in alopecia areata. The authors extracted RNA and reverse transcribed it into cDNA as the sequencing template. The table came from immunoSEQ multiplex PCR; TCRdb's copy has only in-frame clones and leaves some out. There are over 200,000 clones in the sample; about 53% occur only once, and approximately 0.44% lies in the top ten. The material sequenced was CD4+ T cells sorted from blood, taken at week 0. The receptors derive from a human donor with alopecia areata.

V is TRBV27 and J is TRBJ1-2, with 8 positions matching TRBD1. Germline loops: CDR1 MNHEY, CDR2 SMNVEV (reference sequence). This CDR3 comprises 15 residues. Trimming cost V 5 bases and J 3 bases; bases outside gene matches: 8. The CDR3 DNA sequence: TGTGCCAGCAGTCCTTGGACAGGGCCCTACTATGGCTACACCTTC. It is translated as CASSPWTGPYYGYTF.

This clone was seen only a few times. The CDR3 loop is CASSLSYRLETQYF. DNA for the CDR3: TGTGCCAGCAGCTTAAGTTACCGCTTGGAGACCCAGTACTTC. The V gene is TRBV7-2, the J gene TRBJ2-5, with D unresolved. Germline CDR1 SGHTA, CDR2 FQGNSA. Trimming took 2 bases from V and 5 from J, leaving 12 bases between them. CDR3 length: 14 residues. Variable domain in full (rest from reference TRBV7-2 and TRBJ2-5): GAGVSQSPSNKVTEKGKDVELRCDPISGHTALYWYRQSLGQGLEFLIYFQGNSAPDKSGLPSDRFSAERTGGSVSTLTIQRTQQEDSAVYLCASSLSYRLETQYFGPGTRLLVL.

The chain recombines TRBV4-2 with TRBJ1-4, with D unresolved. V lost 1 base and J 0 bases, leaving 15 bases between the germline ends. Germline assignment: CDR1 LGHNA and CDR2 YNFKEQ. This CDR3 comprises 18 residues. CDR3 DNA sequence: TGTGCCAGCAGCCAAGCGGTTAGCGGAGGTGCAACTAATGAAAAACTGTTTTTT. Protein: CASSQAVSGGATNEKLFF.

The chain joins TRBV27 to TRBJ1-2, with D possibly TRBD1 on 5 matching bases. The V gene lost 4 bases and the J gene lost 7 bases, with 13 bases spanning the gap. Germline assignment: CDR1 MNHEY and CDR2 SMNVEV (reference sequence). CDR3 length equals 13 residues. The CDR3: CASSWDGIGGYTF. The CDR3 nucleotides read TGTGCCAGCAGTTGGGACGGCATCGGTGGCTACACCTTC.

This chain uses TRBV30 with TRBJ1-1; D remains ambiguous. The V gene lost 0 bases and the J gene lost 4 bases, with 6 bases spanning the gap. The CDR3 is 12 residues long. Per germline, CDR1 GTSNPN and CDR2 SVGIG (reference sequence). CDR3 protein: CAWSVQTTEAFF. In DNA, the CDR3 is TGTGCCTGGAGTGTACAGACCACTGAAGCTTTCTTT.

The chain employs TRBV30 and TRBJ2-7, with 9 bases that match TRBD2. V was clipped by 2 bases and J by 6 bases; unmatched bases: 5. CDR3 size: 13 residues. Germline assignment: CDR1 GTSNPN and CDR2 SVGIG (reference sequence). CDR3 sequence reads: CAWSSREGGEQYF. Here the CDR3 DNA reads TGTGCCTGGAGTTCGCGGGAGGGTGGCGAGCAGTACTTC.

The rearrangement joins TRBV12-5 to TRBJ1-1; no clear D. The CDR3 totals 16 residues. Trimming left V 0 bases short and J 1 base short, with 12 bases between. Germline V CDR1 and CDR2: LGHNT, FRNRAP. The CDR3 spells CASGLVLGLQNTEAFF. The CDR3 DNA is TGTGCTAGTGGTTTGGTACTCGGCCTACAGAACACTGAAGCTTTCTTT.

This chain's CDR3 is CASSPFTGGATGELFF. For the CDR3, the DNA is TGCGCCAGCAGCCCTTTCACAGGGGGAGCCACCGGGGAGCTGTTTTTT. The rearrangement links TRBV5-1 to TRBJ2-2; 8 nucleotides line up with TRBD1. The germline gives CDR1 SGHRS, CDR2 YFSETQ. CDR3 length: 16 amino acids. The V gene end was trimmed by 4 bases and the J gene end by 4 bases; junction bases not matched to a gene: 9.

The chain joins TRBV10-3 to TRBJ2-3, with 15 bases fitting TRBD2. After removal of 4 bases from V and 6 bases from J, the junction contained 14 bases not matched to a gene. Germline values: CDR1 ENHRY, CDR2 SYGVKD. This CDR3 is 19 amino acids long. Here the CDR3 reads CAISAPGLAGGPYRDTQYF. Here the CDR3 DNA reads TGTGCCATCAGTGCCCCGGGACTAGCGGGGGGTCCGTACCGGGATACGCAGTATTTT.

The CDR3 is CASTGRVSGANVLTF. CDR3 coding DNA: TGTGCCAGCACCGGTAGGGTTTCTGGGGCCAACGTCCTGACTTTC. This chain links TRBV2 with TRBJ2-6; D is uncertain. Germline CDR1 is SNHLY and CDR2 is FYNNEI. V was shortened by 7 bases and J by 1 base, with 11 bases between the two germline ends. This CDR3 spans 15 amino acids.

The chain has TRBV6-5 and TRBJ2-7; 7 nucleotides match TRBD2. From germline, CDR1 is MNHEY and CDR2 SVGAGI. The CDR3 totals 16 residues. V dropped 0 bases and J dropped 0; count of bases not matched to a gene: 5. This chain's CDR3 is CASSYSLGGSSYEQYF. For the CDR3, the DNA is TGTGCCAGCAGTTACTCCCTGGGGGGGAGCTCCTACGAGCAGTACTTC.

The V call is TRBV30, the J call TRBJ1-1; 8 nucleotides match TRBD1. The CDR3 consists of 15 residues. Trimming removed 0 bases from V and 5 bases from J; junction bases left unmatched: 8. The germline V gene has CDR1 GTSNPN and CDR2 SVGIG (reference sequence). This CDR3 reads CAWSVGTGVQTEAFF. In DNA, the CDR3 is TGTGCCTGGAGTGTTGGGACAGGAGTCCAAACTGAAGCTTTCTTT.

V gene TRBV7-2 combines with J gene TRBJ2-3; 14 positions match TRBD2. Germline loops: CDR1 SGHTA, CDR2 FQGNSA. The V and J ends lost 5 bases and 2 bases, in that order; junction bases with no gene match: 3. The CDR3 runs 16 residues. The CDR3 DNA reads TGTGCCAGCAGCCGGACTAGCGGGGGGTCCACAGATACGCAGTATTTT. Translation: CASSRTSGGSTDTQYF.

The chain has TRBV30 and TRBJ1-3; the D is unclear. This CDR3 contains 12 residues. From germline, CDR1 is GTSNPN and CDR2 SVGIG (reference sequence). CDR3 sequence: CVARRGGNTIYF. CDR3 in DNA: TGTGTCGCGCGTCGGGGTGGAAACACCATATATTTT.

This chain links TRBV30 with TRBJ2-1; possibly TRBD1 for D (6 bases). V lost 8 bases and J lost 1, with 12 bases in between. Germline V CDR1 and CDR2: GTSNPN, SVGIG (reference sequence). The CDR3 length is 13 residues. The CDR3 region has the DNA TGTGCCCGCCGGGACACATCCTACAATGAGCAGTTCTTC. Translating it yields CARRDTSYNEQFF.

The chain carries TRBV4-2 and TRBJ1-2; D gene ambiguous. This CDR3 comprises 14 residues. Germline V CDR1 and CDR2: LGHNA, YNFKEQ. Trimming took 2 bases from V and 6 from J, leaving 13 bases between them. In DNA, the CDR3 is TGTGCCAGCAGCCAAAACCCCCAGGATCATGGCTACACCTTC. Translation gives CASSQNPQDHGYTF.

This clone was counted between two and nine times. V is TRBV29-1 and J is TRBJ1-1; D call uncertain. CDR1 is SQVTM, CDR2 ANQGSEA, per germline. V lost 3 bases and J 6 bases, leaving 14 bases between the germline ends. CDR3 length: 13 residues. The CDR3 DNA sequence: TGCAGCGTTGACGGATTTCTGAGGTCTGAAGCTTTCTTT. This gives the protein CSVDGFLRSEAFF.

There are a few counts of this clone. The chain employs TRBV10-1 and TRBJ1-5, with 7 bases identical to TRBD1. The germline CDR1 and CDR2 sequences are WNHNN and SYGVQD (reference sequence). There are 14 residues in the CDR3. With V trimmed by 5 bases and J by 7 bases, 8 bases remained unmatched. This CDR3 is CASSQGTAGQPQHF. DNA of the CDR3: TGCGCCAGCAGTCAAGGGACAGCGGGGCAGCCCCAGCATTTT.

This rearrangement joins TRBV27 to TRBJ1-4; D is uncertain. Germline loops: CDR1 MNHEY, CDR2 SMNVEV (reference sequence). V was clipped by 10 bases and J by 5 bases, with 14 bases between them. The CDR3 spans 13 residues. CDR3 nucleotide sequence: TGTGCCACCAGCCGGAGAAGGAATGAAAAACTGTTTTTT. Its protein is CATSRRRNEKLFF.

This clone was counted once. The chain has TRBV5-1 and TRBJ1-2; no clear D gene. V lost 3 bases and J lost 5, with 8 bases in between. Germline V gene data show CDR1 as SGHRS and CDR2 as YFSETQ. The length of the CDR3 is 12 residues. DNA for the CDR3: TGCGCCAGCAGCTCACAAGGGTATGGCTACACCTTC. Protein product: CASSSQGYGYTF. The whole variable domain, remainder taken from reference TRBV5-1 and TRBJ1-2, is KAGVTQTPRYLIKTRGQQVTLSCSPISGHRSVSWYQQTPGQGLQFLFEYFSETQRNKGNFPGRFSGRQFSNSRSEMNVSTLELGDSALYLCASSSQGYGYTFGSGTRLTVV.